Listed here are 26 T cell receptor beta chains from one sample, sequenced in a study of OX40 agonist ivuxolimab in advanced cancers. Repertoires were generated with immunoSEQ multiplex PCR, while TCRdb's copy carries only in-frame clones and drops some. The repertoire holds tens of thousands of clones, with 80% to 90% as singletons. The source was CD4+ or CD8+ T cells sorted from blood, collected in a trial of the OX40 agonist ivuxolimab. The receptors were sampled from an adult with an advanced solid tumor such as melanoma, head and neck, liver or kidney cancer.

V gene TRBV29-1 combines with J gene TRBJ1-4, with D perhaps TRBD1 (6 bases). Trimming cost V 4 bases and J 7 bases, with 10 bases left between them. The germline V gene has CDR1 SQVTM and CDR2 ANQGSEA. The CDR3 is 12 residues long. The chain's CDR3 is CSVGQGFEKLFF. CDR3 bases: TGCAGCGTTGGTCAGGGGTTTGAAAAACTGTTTTTT.

This sequence joins TRBV29-1 and TRBJ2-2, with D maybe TRBD2 (5 bases). Germline CDR1 is SQVTM and CDR2 is ANQGSEA. The length of the CDR3 is 15 residues. V dropped 7 bases and J dropped 1 base, with 16 bases sitting between them. Written as DNA, the CDR3 is TGCAGCGCCCGACGGTCGGCGGGGAACACCGGGGAGCTGTTTTTT. Translating gives CSARRSAGNTGELFF.

The rearrangement uses TRBV2 and TRBJ2-3; no clear D gene. Germline CDR1 SNHLY, CDR2 FYNNEI. Trimming shortened V by 3 bases and J by 2 bases, and 9 bases separated the two germline ends. CDR3 length: 14 amino acids. CDR3 in amino acids: CASSDVRSTDTQYF. CDR3 in DNA: TGTGCCAGCAGTGATGTGCGTTCCACAGATACGCAGTATTTT.

V and J are TRBV9 and TRBJ2-1; 10 nucleotides line up with TRBD2. Germline-derived CDR1 and CDR2 are SGDLS and YYNGEE. After removal of 0 bases from V and 7 bases from J, the junction contained 7 bases not matched to a gene. The CDR3 totals 16 residues. The CDR3 DNA reads as TGTGCCAGCAGCGTAGCCGTACTAGCGGGACTTAATGAGCAGTTCTTC. Protein: CASSVAVLAGLNEQFF.

V and J are TRBV7-2 and TRBJ2-7; D perhaps matches TRBD1 (5 bases). The CDR3 loop spans 14 amino acids. The germline gives CDR1 SGHTA, CDR2 FQGNSA. Trimming cost V 1 base and J 2 bases, with 9 bases left between them. CDR3 coding DNA: TGTGCCAGCAGCTTAGTAGGCAGGGCCTACGAGCAGTACTTC. Encoded protein: CASSLVGRAYEQYF.

The chain links TRBV30 to TRBJ2-7; D not certain. The CDR3 has 15 residues. CDR1 is GTSNPN, CDR2 SVGIG, per germline (reference sequence). V was cut by 1 base and J by 0 bases, with 13 bases left in between. The CDR3 DNA is TGTGCCTGGAGTGACCGTCGGGCGGCCTCCTACGAGCAGTACTTC. Protein product: CAWSDRRAASYEQYF.

In DNA, the CDR3 is TGTGCCAGTAGCCGTAGGCGGGGTCAAGAGACCCAGTACTTC. Translation gives CASSRRRGQETQYF. The chain couples TRBV19 to TRBJ2-5, with D possibly being TRBD2 (6 bases). Germline assignment: CDR1 LNHDA and CDR2 SQIVND (reference sequence). The CDR3 runs 14 residues. V was clipped by 6 bases and J by 2 bases, with 13 bases between them.

The V gene is TRBV18, the J gene TRBJ2-2; 8 bases fit TRBD2. Germline CDR1 and CDR2: KGHSH and LQKENI. The CDR3 has 16 amino acids. Trimming cost V 2 bases and J 4 bases; bases outside gene matches: 6. The CDR3 region is CASSPGAGGLTGELFF. The CDR3 DNA is TGTGCCAGCTCACCAGGGGCGGGAGGCCTCACCGGGGAGCTGTTTTTT.

The chain is built from TRBV7-2 and TRBJ2-3; D gene ambiguous. V lost 5 bases to trimming and J lost 4 bases, with 16 bases between them. The germline gives CDR1 SGHTA, CDR2 FQGNSA. The CDR3 consists of 15 residues. The CDR3 nucleotides read TGTGCCAGCAGCCCGAACGGCGATGAGGCAGATACGCAGTATTTT. Amino acid sequence: CASSPNGDEADTQYF. The variable domain in full, completed from reference TRBV7-2 and TRBJ2-3, reads GAGVSQSPSNKVTEKGKDVELRCDPISGHTALYWYRQSLGQGLEFLIYFQGNSAPDKSGLPSDRFSAERTGGSVSTLTIQRTQQEDSAVYLCASSPNGDEADTQYFGPGTRLTVL.

This chain connects TRBV9 to TRBJ2-7, with D perhaps assigned TRBD1 or TRBD2 (5 bases each). Germline CDR1 and CDR2: SGDLS and YYNGEE. The V end lost 4 bases, the J end lost 3 bases, and 11 bases lay between the germline ends. The CDR3 is 13 amino acids. CDR3 loop: CASSRDGIYEQYF. For the CDR3, the DNA is TGTGCCAGCAGCCGGGACGGAATCTACGAGCAGTACTTC.

In this sample, this clone turned up a few times. This sequence joins TRBV7-9 and TRBJ2-5; 8 bases agree with TRBD1. The junction had 1 base not matched to a gene; V was cut back by 3 bases and J by 4 bases. Germline V gene lookup returns CDR1 SEHNR and CDR2 FQNEAQ (reference sequence). The CDR3 totals 13 residues. CDR3 in amino acids: CASSFDRGETQYF. Here the CDR3 DNA reads TGTGCCAGCAGCTTCGACAGGGGAGAGACCCAGTACTTC. The variable domain in full, completed from reference TRBV7-9 and TRBJ2-5, reads DTGVSQNPRHKITKRGQNVTFRCDPISEHNRLYWYRQTLGQGPEFLTYFQNEAQLEKSRLLSDRFSAERPKGSFSTLEIQRTEQGDSAMYLCASSFDRGETQYFGPGTRLLVL.

The J gene is TRBJ2-3, the V gene TRBV7-2, with unresolved D. CDR1 and CDR2 from the germline V gene are SGHTA and FQGNSA. Trimming took 2 bases from V and 8 from J, leaving 11 bases between them. CDR3 length equals 13 residues. CDR3 DNA sequence: TGTGCCAGCAGCTTAAACGAAGTCGCTACGCAGTATTTT. It specifies CASSLNEVATQYF. Complete variable domain (other parts from reference TRBV7-2 and TRBJ2-3): GAGVSQSPSNKVTEKGKDVELRCDPISGHTALYWYRQSLGQGLEFLIYFQGNSAPDKSGLPSDRFSAERTGGSVSTLTIQRTQQEDSAVYLCASSLNEVATQYFGPGTRLTVL.

V is TRBV2 and J is TRBJ2-3; D may match TRBD1 or TRBD2 (6 bases each). CDR1 and CDR2 (germline): SNHLY, FYNNEI. The CDR3 has 17 amino acids. With 2 bases removed from V and 3 bases from J, the gap between germline ends came to 18 bases. The CDR3, as DNA: TGTGCCAGCAGTGAAAAAACCGGGGGCCAGGGGACAGATACGCAGTATTTT. Translated: CASSEKTGGQGTDTQYF.

The rearrangement joins TRBV4-1 to TRBJ2-3; the match to TRBD2 covers 10 bases. This CDR3 comprises 14 residues. V shed 5 bases and J 4 bases; nucleotides not matched to a gene: 3. In germline, CDR1 is MGHRA, CDR2 YSYEKL. DNA of the CDR3: TGCGCCAGCAGCTTAGCGGGAGGTTCAGATACGCAGTATTTT. It yields the protein CASSLAGGSDTQYF.

This clone appeared a single time. The CDR3 region is CASSSVTDTQYF. The CDR3 DNA reads as TGTGCCAGCAGTTCCGTCACAGATACGCAGTATTTT. The chain uses TRBV27 and TRBJ2-3; D gene unclear. Germline-derived CDR1 and CDR2 are MNHEY and SMNVEV (reference sequence). This CDR3 is built from 12 residues. The V end lost 4 bases, the J end lost 2 bases, and 4 bases lay between the germline ends.

This clone was found a few times. V is TRBV19 and J is TRBJ2-5; no firm D call. The CDR3 is made up of 13 amino acids. CDR1 is LNHDA and CDR2 is SQIVND in the germline V gene (reference sequence). V was trimmed by 2 bases and J by 5 bases, leaving 9 bases between them. CDR3 DNA sequence: TGTGCCAGTAGTATAAAGGGTGATGAGACCCAGTACTTC. Protein sequence: CASSIKGDETQYF.

The chain couples TRBV19 to TRBJ1-3; tentatively, D is TRBD1 (5 bases). Looked up from germline, CDR1 is LNHDA and CDR2 is SQIVND (reference sequence). This CDR3 spans 14 amino acids. The V gene lost 6 bases and the J gene lost 0 bases, with 9 bases spanning the gap. CDR3 amino acids: CASRGLDSGNTIYF. CDR3 nucleotides: TGTGCCAGTAGGGGGCTGGACTCTGGAAACACCATATATTTT.

The chain is built from TRBV7-3 and TRBJ2-3; 9 bases align to TRBD2. The length of the CDR3 is 15 residues. From germline, CDR1 is SGHTA and CDR2 FQGTGA. Germline trimming cut 2 bases from V and 2 bases from J; bases unmatched to any gene: 2. Here the CDR3 DNA reads TGTGCCAGCAGCTTACTAGCGGGATACACAGATACGCAGTATTTT. Its translation: CASSLLAGYTDTQYF. Complete variable domain (other parts from reference TRBV7-3 and TRBJ2-3): GAGVSQTPSNKVTEKGKYVELRCDPISGHTALYWYRQSLGQGPEFLIYFQGTGAADDSGLPNDRFFAVRPEGSVSTLKIQRTERGDSAVYLCASSLLAGYTDTQYFGPGTRLTVL.

This clone was counted a few times. The genes are TRBV9 and TRBJ1-1; weak D call: TRBD1 (6 bases). V lost 0 bases and J lost 7, with 10 bases in between. The CDR3 length is 13 residues. Germline loops: CDR1 SGDLS, CDR2 YYNGEE. CDR3: CASSVGLGGEAFF. CDR3 DNA sequence: TGTGCCAGCAGCGTAGGGTTAGGGGGTGAAGCTTTCTTT.

This chain uses TRBV28 with TRBJ2-2; 10 bases are shared with TRBD1. The CDR3 spans 13 residues. The trim removed 10 bases at V and 4 bases at J, leaving 3 bases unmatched. The V gene's germline CDR1 is MDHEN and CDR2 SYDVKM. The DNA for the CDR3 is TGTGCCACAAGGACAGGGGGCACCGGGGAGCTGTTTTTT. The encoded protein is CATRTGGTGELFF. Supplemented by reference TRBV28 and TRBJ2-2, the full variable domain reads DVKVTQSSRYLVKRTGEKVFLECVQDMDHENMFWYRQDPGLGLRLIYFSYDVKMKEKGDIPEGYSVSREKKERFSLILESASTNQTSMYLCATRTGGTGELFFGEGSRLTVL.

The chain carries TRBV11-2 and TRBJ1-2; 7 bases match TRBD1. The trim removed 5 bases at V and 5 bases at J, leaving 8 bases unmatched. Germline V lookup: CDR1 SGHAT, CDR2 FQNNGV. This CDR3 contains 14 residues. The CDR3, as DNA: TGTGCCAGCAGCCCCGACGGGACAGCATATGGCTACACCTTC. Translating it yields CASSPDGTAYGYTF.

This clone has only a few counts. This rearrangement joins TRBV30 to TRBJ2-7; the D is unclear. The CDR3 has 12 residues. Germline V gives CDR1 GTSNPN, CDR2 SVGIG (reference sequence). The V gene lost 2 bases and the J gene lost 4 bases, with 9 bases spanning the gap. This CDR3 reads CAWSLTQYEQYF. The CDR3 bases are TGTGCCTGGAGTCTGACACAGTACGAGCAGTACTTC.

This clone has only a few counts. The rearrangement joins TRBV30 to TRBJ1-1; TRBD1 matches at 9 bases. Losses at the gene ends were 1 base for V and 8 bases for J; bases not matched to a gene: 5. The CDR3 spans 13 residues. The germline V gene has CDR1 GTSNPN and CDR2 SVGIG (reference sequence). DNA for the CDR3: TGTGCCTGGAGTGCTCGACAGGGGGAGGAAGCTTTCTTT. It yields the protein CAWSARQGEEAFF.

The J gene is TRBJ1-2, the V gene TRBV15, with D possibly matching TRBD1 (5 bases). Trimming stripped 8 bases from V and 5 bases from J, with 18 bases between. This CDR3 is built from 14 residues. The germline V gene has CDR1 LNHNV and CDR2 YYDKDF (reference sequence). The CDR3 DNA reads as TGTGCCACCTCGCAAATAAGGGGCGCATATGGCTACACCTTC. It translates to CATSQIRGAYGYTF.

The rearrangement uses TRBV9 and TRBJ2-1; 8 nucleotides line up with TRBD2. This CDR3 region has 16 residues. The V gene's germline CDR1 is SGDLS and CDR2 YYNGEE. V gave up 1 base and J gave up 0 bases; unmatched junction bases: 3. The CDR3 DNA follows: TGTGCCAGCAGCGTATCGAGCGGGAGCTCCTACAATGAGCAGTTCTTC. Protein: CASSVSSGSSYNEQFF.

As DNA, the CDR3 is TGTGCCAGCAGCCCATGGCTAGCGGGAGGTGGCTACGAGCAGTACTTC. This encodes CASSPWLAGGGYEQYF. The chain is built from TRBV7-2 and TRBJ2-7; 11 nucleotides match TRBD2. V gave up 5 bases and J gave up 3 bases; unmatched junction bases: 9. The CDR3 has 16 amino acids. Per germline, CDR1 SGHTA and CDR2 FQGNSA.